This record concerns one TCR beta chain sequence. These data are taken from a study of blood T cell repertoires in COVID-19. At the level of the study: COVID-19 samples from acute and convalescent phases originated in the United States, Italy and Spain. Sources were T cells, B-cell-depleted T cells, or PBMCs; the material itself was cDNA or gDNA.

V shed 1 base and J shed 6 bases, with 9 bases lying between them. Germline V lookup: CDR1 SEHNR, CDR2 FQNEAQ (reference sequence). This CDR3 is built from 14 residues. Under the authors' procedure: Estimation of nucleated cell counts was performed using reference gene primer amplification. Assay: immunoSEQ multiplex PCR; the TCRdb copy retains only in-frame clones and omits some. The V and J calls and clone size are taken from that table; D and trimming were inferred from the DNA. The sample contains about 310,000 clones, 70% to 90% of which appear only once. The chain carries TRBV7-9 and TRBJ2-2; D possibly corresponds to TRBD1 (5 bases). Sequenced input: peripheral blood. The TCR was taken from a woman aged 45-65 years who had recovered from COVID-19. CDR3 amino acids: CASSLVQGSGELFF. CDR3 coding DNA: TGTGCCAGCAGCTTAGTTCAGGGTTCCGGGGAGCTGTTTTTT.